This T cell receptor (beta chain) was sequenced during a study of blood T cell repertoires in COVID-19. Germline CDR1 and CDR2: SGDLS and YYNGEE. V was pared by 4 bases and J by 7 bases, with 8 bases of the junction left unmatched. CDR3 length: 14 amino acids. The protocol was immunoSEQ multiplex PCR, while the TCRdb copy is restricted to in-frame clones and leaves out a portion. The sample yields a few hundred thousand clones, over 85% seen once. The TCR originated in a man aged 18 to 30 with COVID-19, enrolled during active disease. What was sequenced was peripheral blood. This chain joins TRBV9 and TRBJ1-5, with TRBD1 identical over 7 bases. CDR3 in DNA: TGTGCCAGCAGCCAAGAGGGGGCGTCACAGCCCCAGCATTTT. The encoded protein is CASSQEGASQPQHF.